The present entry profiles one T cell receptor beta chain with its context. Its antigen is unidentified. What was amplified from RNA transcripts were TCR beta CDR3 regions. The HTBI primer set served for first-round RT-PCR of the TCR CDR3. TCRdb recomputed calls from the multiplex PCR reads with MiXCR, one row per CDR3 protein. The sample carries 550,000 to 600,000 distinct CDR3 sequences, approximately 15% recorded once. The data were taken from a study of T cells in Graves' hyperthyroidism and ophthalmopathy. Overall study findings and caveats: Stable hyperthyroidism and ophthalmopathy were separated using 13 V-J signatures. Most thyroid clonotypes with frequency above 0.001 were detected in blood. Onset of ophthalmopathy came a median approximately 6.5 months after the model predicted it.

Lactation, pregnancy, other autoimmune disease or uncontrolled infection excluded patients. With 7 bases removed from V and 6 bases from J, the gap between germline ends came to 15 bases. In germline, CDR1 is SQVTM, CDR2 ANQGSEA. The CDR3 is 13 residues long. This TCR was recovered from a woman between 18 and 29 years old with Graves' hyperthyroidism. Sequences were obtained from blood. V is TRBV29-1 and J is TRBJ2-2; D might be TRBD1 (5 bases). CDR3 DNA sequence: TGCAGCGCCGAACCTGGGGCCGCCGGGGAGCTGTTTTTT. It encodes CSAEPGAAGELFF.